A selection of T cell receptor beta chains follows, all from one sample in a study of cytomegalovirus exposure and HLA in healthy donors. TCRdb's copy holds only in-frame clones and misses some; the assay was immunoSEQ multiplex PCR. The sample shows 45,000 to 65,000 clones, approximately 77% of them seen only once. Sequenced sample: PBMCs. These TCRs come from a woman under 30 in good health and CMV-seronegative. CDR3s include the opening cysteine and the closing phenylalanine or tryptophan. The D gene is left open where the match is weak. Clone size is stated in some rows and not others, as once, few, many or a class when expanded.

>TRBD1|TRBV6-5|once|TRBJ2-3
TGTGCCAGCAGTTACTCCCTGACAGGGGCAGATACGCAGTATTTT
CASSYSLTGADTQYF
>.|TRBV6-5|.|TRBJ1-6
TGTGCCAACCGTGGGGGGTCAAATTCACCCCTCCACTTT
CANRGGSNSPLHF
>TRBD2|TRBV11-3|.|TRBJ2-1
TGTGCCAGCAGTTCTAGCGGGAGGAGCTACAATGAGCAGTTCTTC
CASSSSGRSYNEQFF
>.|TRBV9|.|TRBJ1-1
TGTGCCAGCAGCGTAGACCAGGGCCAGGGCACTGAAGCTTTCTTT
CASSVDQGQGTEAFF
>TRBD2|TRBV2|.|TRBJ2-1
TGTGCCAGCAGCATACTAGCGGGAGGGACGGGTGAGCAGTTCTTC
CASSILAGGTGEQFF
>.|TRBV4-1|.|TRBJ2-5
TGCGCCAGCAGCCCGACCGAGGGAGGAGGTGAGACCCAGTACTTC
CASSPTEGGGETQYF
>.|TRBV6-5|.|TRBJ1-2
TGTGCCAGCAGCTCCAATTGGCTACTTCAGGGTGGCTACACCTTC
CASSSNWLLQGGYTF
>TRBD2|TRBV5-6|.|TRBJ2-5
TGTGCCAGCAGCTTGACGGGACTAGCGGGTTCAGAGACCCAGTACTTC
CASSLTGLAGSETQYF
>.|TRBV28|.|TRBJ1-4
TGTGCCAGCGAGCGGGGGGATGAAAAACTGTTTTTT
CASERGDEKLFF
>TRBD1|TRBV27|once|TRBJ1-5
TGTGCCAGCAGTTTTGGACAGGGGGGCAATCAGCCCCAGCATTTT
CASSFGQGGNQPQHF
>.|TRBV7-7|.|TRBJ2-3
TGTGCTAGCAGCCCCCAGGTGCTCTACACAGATACGCAGTATTTT
CASSPQVLYTDTQYF
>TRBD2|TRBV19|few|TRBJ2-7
TGTGCCAGTAGTGTTAGCGGGCTCGGTGAGCAGTACTTC
CASSVSGLGEQYF
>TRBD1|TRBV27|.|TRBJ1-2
TGTGCCAGCAGTTTATCGGTAGGGACAGGTCCTAACTATGGCTACACCTTC
CASSLSVGTGPNYGYTF
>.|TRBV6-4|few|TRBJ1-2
TGTGCCAGCAGTGAGGGTGCGGAGAACTATGGCTACACCTTC
CASSEGAENYGYTF
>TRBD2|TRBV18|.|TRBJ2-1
TGTGCCAGCTCACCACCGGGACTAGCGGGAGGAGGTAGTGAGCAGTTCTTC
CASSPPGLAGGGSEQFF
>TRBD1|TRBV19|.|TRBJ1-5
TGTGCCAGTAGACCGACAGGGGGCGACCAGCCCCAGCATTTT
CASRPTGGDQPQHF
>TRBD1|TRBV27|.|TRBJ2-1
TGTGCCAGCAGTTTAGGGGTTAGACAGGGCTCCTACAATGAGCAGTTCTTC
CASSLGVRQGSYNEQFF
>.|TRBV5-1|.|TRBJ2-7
TGCGCCAGCAGCCACCTTCCTAGCTACGAGCAGTACTTC
CASSHLPSYEQYF
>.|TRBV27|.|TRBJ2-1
TGTGCCAGCAGTTTACACTCCTCCTACAATGAGCAGTTCTTC
CASSLHSSYNEQFF
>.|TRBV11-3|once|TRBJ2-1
TGTGCCAGCAGCCCCCGGGCGGGGTCCTACAATGAGCAGTTCTTC
CASSPRAGSYNEQFF
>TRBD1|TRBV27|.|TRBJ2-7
TGTGCCAGCAGTTTGGGGACAGGGCACTACGAGCAGTACTTC
CASSLGTGHYEQYF
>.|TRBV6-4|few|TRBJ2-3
TGTGCCAGCAGTATTAGGACAACAGATACGCAGTATTTT
CASSIRTTDTQYF
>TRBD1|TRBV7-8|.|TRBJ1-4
TGTGCCAGCTACCCGGACAGGGGTGCTAATGAAAAACTGTTTTTT
CASYPDRGANEKLFF
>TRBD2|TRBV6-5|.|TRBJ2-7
TGTGCCAGCAGTCCCGGGGGGAACCTAAACTACGAGCAGTACTTC
CASSPGGNLNYEQYF
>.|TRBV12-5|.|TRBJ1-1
TGTGCTAGTGGTTCAGAAATGAACACTGAAGCTTTCTTT
CASGSEMNTEAFF
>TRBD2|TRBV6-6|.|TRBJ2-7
TGTGCCAGCAGTTCTGGACTAGCCGAGCAGTACTTC
CASSSGLAEQYF
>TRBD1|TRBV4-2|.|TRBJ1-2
TGTGCCAGCAGCCGGACAGGGAGTCGTGGCTACACCTTC
CASSRTGSRGYTF
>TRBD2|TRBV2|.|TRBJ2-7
TGTGCCAGCACGGGGGGGAGGGTACGCGAGCAGTACTTC
CASTGGRVREQYF
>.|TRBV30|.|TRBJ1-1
TGTGCCTGGGGGGGGGCCAGGCATGAAGCTTTCTTT
CAWGGARHEAFF
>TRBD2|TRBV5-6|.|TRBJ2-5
TGTGCCAGCAGCTTGGGCCCGCTAGCGGGAGGGCCGCAGACCCAGTACTTC
CASSLGPLAGGPQTQYF
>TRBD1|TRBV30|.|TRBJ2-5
TGTGCCTGGTCTCCTGGGACAGGTCAAGAGACCCAGTACTTC
CAWSPGTGQETQYF
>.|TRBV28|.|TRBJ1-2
TGTGCCAGCAGTCTTGGGGGGGGAGTAAACTATGGCTACACCTTC
CASSLGGGVNYGYTF
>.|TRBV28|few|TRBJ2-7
TGTGCCAGCAACCAACGGACTCAAAACTACGAGCAGTACTTC
CASNQRTQNYEQYF
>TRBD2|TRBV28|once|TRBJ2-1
TGTGCCAGCAGTCCCACCCTAGCGGGAGTTTCAGATGAGCAGTTCTTC
CASSPTLAGVSDEQFF
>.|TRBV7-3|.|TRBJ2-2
TGTGCCAGCAGCTCTTTCGGGACTCCACACCGGGAGCTGTTTTTT
CASSSFGTPHRELFF
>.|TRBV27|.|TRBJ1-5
TGTGCCAGCAGTTTGCGGGGTGAGCAGCCCCAGCATTTT
CASSLRGEQPQHF
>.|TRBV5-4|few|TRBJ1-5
TGTGAGCTGGCAGGGAAACAGCCCCAGCATTTT
CELAGKQPQHF
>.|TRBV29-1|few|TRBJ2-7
TGCAGCGTGAGGACAGCCTCCGAGATCTACGAGCAGTACTTC
CSVRTASEIYEQYF
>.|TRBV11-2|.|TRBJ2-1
TGTGCCAGCAGCCATAGCGGCGCTGAGCAGTTCTTC
CASSHSGAEQFF